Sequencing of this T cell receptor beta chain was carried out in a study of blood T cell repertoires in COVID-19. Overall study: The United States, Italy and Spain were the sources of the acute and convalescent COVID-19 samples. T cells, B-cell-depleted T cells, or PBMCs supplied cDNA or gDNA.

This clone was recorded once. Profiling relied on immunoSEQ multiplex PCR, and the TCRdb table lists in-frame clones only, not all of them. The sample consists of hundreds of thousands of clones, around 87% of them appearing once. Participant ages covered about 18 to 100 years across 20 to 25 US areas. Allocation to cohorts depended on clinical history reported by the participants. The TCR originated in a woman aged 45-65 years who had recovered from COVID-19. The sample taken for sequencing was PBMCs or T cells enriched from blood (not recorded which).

The CDR3 bases are TGTGCCAGCAGTTACGGGGACAGGGGGGAGACCCAGTACTTC. Its translation is CASSYGDRGETQYF. The rearrangement links TRBV6-5 to TRBJ2-5; 11 positions agree with TRBD1. Germline V gene lookup returns CDR1 MNHEY and CDR2 SVGAGI. V lost 2 bases, J lost 5 bases, and 1 base stayed unmatched. The CDR3 is 14 residues long.